One sample yielded the 32 T cell receptor beta chains listed below, sequenced in a study of T cells after yellow fever vaccination. TCRdb processed the 5' RACE reads anew with MiXCR; each CDR3 protein has one entry. The table includes around 70,000 distinct CDR3 sequences, around 6.9% detected once. The specimen was CD8+ T cells sorted from PBMCs, collected 5 days after the first yellow fever vaccination. These receptors were obtained from a man aged 18 to 30 who received the YFV17D yellow fever vaccine.

The table lists this clonotype with many counts. The genes are TRBV12-3 or TRBV12-4 and TRBJ2-5; 8 bases align to TRBD2. The V and J ends lost 5 bases and 5 bases, in that order; junction bases with no gene match: 10. The CDR3 sequence is 15 residues long. In DNA, the CDR3 is TGTGCCAGCAGTCCCCCGGTCAGCGGGGGTGAGACCCAGTACTTC. This codes for CASSPPVSGGETQYF.

V gene TRBV7-6 combines with J gene TRBJ1-5, with D perhaps matching TRBD1 (6 bases). V dropped 5 bases and J dropped 2 bases, with 16 bases sitting between them. Germline V gene data show CDR1 as SGHVS and CDR2 as FNYEAQ. The CDR3 sequence is 16 residues long. For the CDR3, the DNA is TGTGCCAGCAGCCCAGGGGTAGGCGGGGGCAATCAGCCCCAGCATTTT. This sequence encodes CASSPGVGGGNQPQHF.

This sequence joins TRBV9 and TRBJ2-2; possible D gene TRBD1, 6 bases. CDR1 is SGDLS, CDR2 YYNGEE, per germline. Trimming stripped 2 bases from V and 7 bases from J, with 12 bases between. The CDR3 runs 14 residues. CDR3 coding DNA: TGTGCCAGCAGCGTTTACAGGGCTGACGGGGAGCTGTTTTTT. Its translation: CASSVYRADGELFF. Using reference TRBV9 and TRBJ2-2 for the parts outside the CDR3, the full variable domain is DSGVTQTPKHLITATGQRVTLRCSPRSGDLSVYWYQQSLDQGLQFLIQYYNGEERAKGNILERFSAQQFPDLHSELNLSSLELGDSALYFCASSVYRADGELFFGEGSRLTVL.

There are a few counts of this clonotype. The chain has TRBV27 and TRBJ1-1; 10 bases are a match to TRBD1. V lost 11 bases, J lost 3 bases, and 12 bases stayed unmatched. This CDR3 spans 15 amino acids. Germline assignment: CDR1 MNHEY and CDR2 SMNVEV (reference sequence). This CDR3 reads CARTLNGTGDTEAFF. The CDR3 DNA follows: TGTGCCCGAACCCTCAATGGGACAGGGGACACTGAAGCTTTCTTT.

This clonotype was found many times. This rearrangement joins TRBV12-3 or TRBV12-4 to TRBJ2-2, with D possibly TRBD2 on 6 matching bases. V was clipped by 8 bases and J by 8 bases, with 18 bases between them. The CDR3 runs 14 residues. Here the CDR3 DNA reads TGTGCCAGCTGCTCGGGGGAGGCCGGAGGGGAGCTGTTTTTT. This translates into CASCSGEAGGELFF.

This clonotype has only a few counts. V and J are TRBV12-3 or TRBV12-4 and TRBJ1-2; D possibly corresponds to TRBD1 (5 bases). The length of the CDR3 is 17 residues. The V end lost 7 bases, the J end lost 0 bases, and 21 bases lay between the germline ends. The CDR3 DNA is TGTGCCAGCACCGCGCCAGAAACAGGTTTAACTAACTATGGCTACACCTTC. This sequence encodes CASTAPETGLTNYGYTF.

This clonotype was seen only a few times. The chain has TRBV5-1 and TRBJ2-3, with no clear D. Germline CDR1 SGHRS, CDR2 YFSETQ. Trimming pared 3 bases from V and 7 bases from J, leaving 27 bases between. The CDR3 loop spans 18 amino acids. The CDR3 bases are TGCGCCAGCAGCTGGTCAGATAAGCTGGGTGCCGTTTGGAATACGCAGTATTTT. Amino acids: CASSWSDKLGAVWNTQYF. Full variable domain (missing parts from reference TRBV5-1 and TRBJ2-3): KAGVTQTPRYLIKTRGQQVTLSCSPISGHRSVSWYQQTPGQGLQFLFEYFSETQRNKGNFPGRFSGRQFSNSRSEMNVSTLELGDSALYLCASSWSDKLGAVWNTQYFGPGTRLTVL.

This clonotype was found many times. The V gene is TRBV12-3 or TRBV12-4, the J gene TRBJ2-2; D call uncertain. This CDR3 spans 14 amino acids. Trimming cost V 2 bases and J 7 bases, with 11 bases left between them. CDR3 sequence reads: CASSLTRESGELFF. As DNA, the CDR3 is TGTGCCAGCAGTTTAACACGAGAGAGCGGGGAGCTGTTTTTT.

The chain is built from TRBV5-6 and TRBJ2-3; the D gene could be TRBD1 or TRBD2 (6 bases each). V was pared by 3 bases and J by 4 bases, with 15 bases between. Germline V gives CDR1 SGHDT, CDR2 YYEEEE. There are 15 residues in the CDR3. In DNA, the CDR3 is TGTGCCAGCAGCTGGTGGGGGGCACCGCCAGATACGCAGTATTTT. It codes for CASSWWGAPPDTQYF.

The chain is built from TRBV7-2 and TRBJ1-1; a weak D match, TRBD1 (5 bases). Germline assignment: CDR1 SGHTA and CDR2 FQGNSA. With 6 bases removed from V and 6 bases from J, the gap between germline ends came to 17 bases. This CDR3 comprises 14 residues. CDR3 DNA sequence: TGTGCCAGCAGGACAGCCCTTGAAGACCCTGAAGCTTTCTTT. Encoded protein: CASRTALEDPEAFF.

The chain is built from TRBV5-6 and TRBJ1-2; D gene unclear. This CDR3 is 13 amino acids long. The V gene lost 1 base and the J gene lost 2 bases, with 6 bases spanning the gap. The germline gives CDR1 SGHDT, CDR2 YYEEEE. As DNA, the CDR3 is TGTGCCAGCAGCTTGTCTGCGAACTATGGCTACACCTTC. This translates into CASSLSANYGYTF.

This chain joins TRBV7-8 and TRBJ2-6; D not resolved. V was clipped by 5 bases and J by 0 bases, with 5 bases between them. CDR1 and CDR2 from the germline V gene are SGHVS and FQNEAQ. The CDR3 is 14 residues long. The CDR3 here is CASSPNSGANVLTF. CDR3 sequence (DNA): TGTGCCAGCAGCCCCAACTCTGGGGCCAACGTCCTGACTTTC.

The table lists this clonotype with a few counts. V usage is TRBV12-3 or TRBV12-4 and J usage is TRBJ1-2; a possible D gene is TRBD1 (6 bases). CDR3 length equals 14 residues. The V end was cut by 6 bases, the J end by 4 bases, with 15 bases between. The CDR3 reads CASRLEGDGYGYTF. Written as DNA, the CDR3 is TGTGCCAGCAGACTGGAGGGGGACGGCTATGGCTACACCTTC.

This clonotype was observed at least ten times. V and J are TRBV5-6 and TRBJ2-1; TRBD1 aligns across 10 bases. The V segment lost 2 bases and the J segment 7 bases; nucleotides outside the gene matches: 6. The CDR3 is 15 amino acids. CDR1 SGHDT and CDR2 YYEEEE come from the germline V gene. CDR3 protein: CASSFGTGVRNEQFF. The CDR3, as DNA: TGTGCCAGCAGCTTTGGGACAGGGGTTAGAAATGAGCAGTTCTTC.

The rearrangement uses TRBV9 and TRBJ2-1; no clear D. The CDR3 sequence is 15 residues long. Germline assignment: CDR1 SGDLS and CDR2 YYNGEE. V was cut by 0 bases and J by 6 bases, with 13 bases left in between. The CDR3 sequence: CASSVAASEGNEQFF. DNA for the CDR3: TGTGCCAGCAGCGTAGCGGCTAGTGAAGGCAATGAGCAGTTCTTC. The full variable domain, with the rest looked up from reference TRBV9 and TRBJ2-1, is DSGVTQTPKHLITATGQRVTLRCSPRSGDLSVYWYQQSLDQGLQFLIQYYNGEERAKGNILERFSAQQFPDLHSELNLSSLELGDSALYFCASSVAASEGNEQFFGPGTRLTVL.

This clonotype was seen only a few times. CDR3 residues: CASSRLAGPAYEQYF. CDR3 DNA: TGTGCCAGCAGCCGACTAGCGGGGCCGGCCTACGAGCAGTACTTC. The rearrangement joins TRBV2 to TRBJ2-7; TRBD2 matches at 11 bases. After removal of 6 bases from V and 2 bases from J, the junction contained 6 bases not matched to a gene. Germline CDR1 SNHLY, CDR2 FYNNEI. This CDR3 contains 15 residues. Full variable domain (rest looked up from reference TRBV2 and TRBJ2-7): EPEVTQTPSHQVTQMGQEVILRCVPISNHLYFYWYRQILGQKVEFLVSFYNNEISEKSEIFDDQFSVERPDGSNFTLKIRSTKLEDSAMYFCASSRLAGPAYEQYFGPGTRLTVT.

The chain has TRBV6-1 and TRBJ1-1, with 7 bases matching TRBD1. CDR1 is MNHNS, CDR2 SASEGT, per germline. The CDR3 spans 13 residues. Losses at the gene ends were 8 bases for V and 1 base for J; bases not matched to a gene: 4. CDR3 sequence reads: CASARTGNTEAFF. The CDR3 DNA reads as TGTGCCAGCGCCCGGACAGGGAACACTGAAGCTTTCTTT.

The CDR3 spells CASSPRLGGVRSDTQYF. DNA of the CDR3: TGTGCCAGCAGCCCCCGCCTTGGCGGGGTAAGATCGGATACGCAGTATTTT. The V and J genes are TRBV3-1 and TRBJ2-3; the D gene is possibly TRBD2 (6 bases). Germline V CDR1 and CDR2: LGHDT, YNNKEL (reference sequence). Trimming took 4 bases from V and 6 from J, leaving 23 bases between them. The CDR3 has 17 residues.

This clonotype was detected many times. The rearrangement uses TRBV4-2 and TRBJ1-1; perhaps TRBD1 as D (5 bases). Trimming took off 0 bases at V and 10 bases at J, with 18 bases between the two ends. The CDR3 covers 15 residues. Germline loops: CDR1 LGHNA, CDR2 YNFKEQ. The DNA of the CDR3 is TGTGCCAGCAGCCAAGATGGATCGGGTGGGGCTGGAGCTTTCTTT. Translated, it gives CASSQDGSGGAGAFF.

This clonotype occurred a few times. The chain links TRBV7-8 to TRBJ2-5; no reliable D call. V lost 5 bases and J lost 0, with 10 bases in between. Germline loops: CDR1 SGHVS, CDR2 FQNEAQ. The CDR3 loop spans 14 amino acids. DNA of the CDR3: TGTGCCAGCAGCCCCCTCTATAACCAAGAGACCCAGTACTTC. Amino acids: CASSPLYNQETQYF.

This clonotype is a singleton in its sample. The gene calls are TRBV6-1 and TRBJ1-2; D ambiguous. V lost 6 bases, J lost 3 bases, and 17 bases lay in between. This CDR3 has 15 amino acids. Germline V gene data show CDR1 as MNHNS and CDR2 as SASEGT. The CDR3 nucleotides are TGTGCCAGCAGCCTGTCCGCGGGCGCCTACTATGGCTACACCTTC. It codes for CASSLSAGAYYGYTF.

This clonotype has ten or more counts. This sequence joins TRBV15 and TRBJ2-5; D assignment may be TRBD1 or TRBD2 (6 bases each). V lost 8 bases and J lost 7, with 14 bases in between. Germline lookup yields CDR1 LNHNV and CDR2 YYDKDF (reference sequence). This CDR3 comprises 12 residues. CDR3 protein: CATGLGGGTQYF. The CDR3 DNA reads TGTGCCACCGGTCTCGGAGGGGGGACCCAGTACTTC. Variable domain in full (rest from reference TRBV15 and TRBJ2-5): DAMVIQNPRYQVTQFGKPVTLSCSQTLNHNVMYWYQQKSSQAPKLLFHYYDKDFNNEADTPDNFQSRRPNTSFCFLDIRSPGLGDTAMYLCATGLGGGTQYFGPGTRLLVL.

This clonotype has a handful of counts. The chain has TRBV7-9 and TRBJ2-4; tentatively, D is TRBD1 or TRBD2 (6 bases each). Germline CDR1 SEHNR, CDR2 FQNEAQ (reference sequence). Trimming stripped 1 base from V and 6 bases from J, with 13 bases between. The CDR3 spans 15 residues. This CDR3 reads CASSLVGGLRNIQYF. CDR3 sequence (DNA): TGTGCCAGCAGCTTAGTAGGGGGGTTGCGAAACATTCAGTACTTC.

This clonotype was recorded at least ten times. The chain joins TRBV7-6 to TRBJ2-3, with D perhaps matching TRBD1 (5 bases). The CDR3 spans 13 residues. Trimming removed 5 bases from V and 4 bases from J, with 10 bases in between. The V gene's germline CDR1 is SGHVS and CDR2 FNYEAQ. CDR3 sequence reads: CASSPDSADTQYF. The CDR3 nucleotides are TGTGCCAGCAGCCCCGACAGCGCAGATACGCAGTATTTT.

This clonotype was counted at least ten times. The rearrangement uses TRBV3-1 and TRBJ2-7; 8 bases are a match to TRBD1. The CDR3 length is 14 residues. V gave up 4 bases and J gave up 3 bases; unmatched junction bases: 5. Germline CDR1 is LGHDT and CDR2 is YNNKEL (reference sequence). In DNA form, the CDR3 reads TGTGCCAGCAGCCCCCGGACAGGGAACTACGAGCAGTACTTC. It codes for CASSPRTGNYEQYF.

The chain joins TRBV9 to TRBJ2-1; 9 bases map to TRBD1. Germline V lookup: CDR1 SGDLS, CDR2 YYNGEE. With 3 bases clipped from V and 6 bases from J, the junction kept 7 bases outside the gene matches. The CDR3 sequence is 15 residues long. In nucleotides, the CDR3 is TGTGCCAGCAGCGGGGGACAGGGAGCCGGCAATGAGCAGTTCTTC. Its protein is CASSGGQGAGNEQFF.

This clonotype was picked up many times. CDR3 nucleotide sequence: TGTGCCAGCAGCTTGGGAGGTTACGAGCAGTACGTC. Translation: CASSLGGYEQYV. V usage is TRBV5-5 and J usage is TRBJ2-7; no definite D call. The V gene lost 0 bases and the J gene lost 4 bases, with 5 bases spanning the gap. CDR1 is SGHKS, CDR2 YYEKEE, per germline (reference sequence). The CDR3 totals 12 residues.

This clonotype was recorded many times. The chain links TRBV7-6 to TRBJ2-1, with D possibly TRBD2 on 5 matching bases. The CDR3 is made up of 17 amino acids. The V gene's germline CDR1 is SGHVS and CDR2 FNYEAQ. V was shortened by 5 bases and J by 0 bases, with 17 bases between the two germline ends. CDR3 nucleotides: TGTGCCAGCAGCCCGGAGGTATCACGGGGCTCCTACAATGAGCAGTTCTTC. This gives the protein CASSPEVSRGSYNEQFF.

The table lists this clonotype with a few counts. The genes are TRBV4-3 and TRBJ2-1, with D perhaps TRBD1 (5 bases). Looked up from germline, CDR1 is LGHNA and CDR2 is YSLEER. The CDR3 has 14 residues. V was clipped by 4 bases and J by 10 bases, with 17 bases between them. The CDR3 reads CASSLGPGNGEQFF. The CDR3 DNA is TGCGCCAGCAGCCTAGGGCCAGGGAACGGCGAGCAGTTCTTC.

This clonotype was counted between two and nine times. The chain links TRBV13 to TRBJ1-5; 8 bases match TRBD1. Germline loops: CDR1 PRHDT, CDR2 FYEKMQ (reference sequence). The junction had 6 bases not matched to a gene; V was cut back by 4 bases and J by 7 bases. The CDR3 spans 14 residues. CDR3 DNA sequence: TGTGCCAGCAGCTCCGGACAGGGACGACAGCCCCAGCATTTT. The encoded protein is CASSSGQGRQPQHF.

This clonotype was observed a handful of times. This chain uses TRBV12-3 or TRBV12-4 with TRBJ1-1; weak D call: TRBD1 (6 bases). The ends were cut back, 4 bases at V and 5 bases at J, with 11 bases in the middle. The CDR3 spans 13 residues. CDR3: CASSSGEGTEAFF. The CDR3 DNA follows: TGTGCCAGCAGTTCAGGGGAGGGAACTGAAGCTTTCTTT.

The CDR3 DNA sequence: TGCAGCGTTGAAGGGGGCGGGAATGAGCAGTTCTTC. It codes for CSVEGGGNEQFF. The chain recombines TRBV29-1 with TRBJ2-1; TRBD1 or TRBD2 may be the D gene (5 bases each). V was clipped by 1 base and J by 7 bases, with 8 bases between them. CDR3 length equals 12 residues. The germline gives CDR1 SQVTM, CDR2 ANQGSEA.